The clone carrying this T cell receptor beta chain appeared many times. This specimen comes from a study of blood T cell repertoires in COVID-19. Study details: Researchers got acute and convalescent COVID-19 samples from the United States, Italy and Spain.

Sequencing used immunoSEQ multiplex PCR; TCRdb keeps in-frame clones, though not all of them. The table has over 100,000 clones, more than 60% seen once. The CDR3 totals 13 residues. Germline CDR1 reads SGHDN; CDR2 reads FVKESK. Trimming took 5 bases from V and 6 from J, leaving 14 bases between them. Sequencing was done on a sample of peripheral blood. This TCR was sampled from an older woman with acute or convalescent COVID-19. The V and J genes are TRBV14 and TRBJ2-7; the D gene is possibly TRBD2 (5 bases). The chain's CDR3 is CASSFRGSGEQYF. Here the CDR3 DNA reads TGTGCCAGCAGCTTTCGGGGATCGGGCGAGCAGTACTTC.